One and the same sample provided the 31 T cell receptor beta chains below, sequenced in a study of blood T cell repertoires in COVID-19. Generated by immunoSEQ multiplex PCR, the TCRdb table keeps only in-frame clones and is missing some. The table records approximately 190,000 clones, roughly 84% of them present only once. Sequenced: PBMCs or T cells enriched from blood (not recorded which). The receptors were sampled from a man aged 40-49 years who had recovered from COVID-19.

The chain has TRBV7-2 and TRBJ2-4; possibly TRBD2 for D (6 bases). The CDR3 spans 18 residues. Trimming took 5 bases from V and 0 from J, leaving 20 bases between them. Germline V CDR1 and CDR2: SGHTA, FQGNSA. Here the CDR3 reads CASSPRRRGSSAKNIQYF. The DNA of the CDR3 is TGTGCCAGCAGCCCGAGGAGGAGGGGCAGTTCAGCCAAAAACATTCAGTACTTC.

The chain is built from TRBV2 and TRBJ2-1; 7 nucleotides align to TRBD1. CDR1 is SNHLY, CDR2 FYNNEI, per germline. This CDR3 spans 15 amino acids. With V trimmed by 5 bases and J by 4 bases, 8 bases remained unmatched. The CDR3 nucleotides are TGTGCCAGCAGTCATCAGGACAGGACATACAATGAGCAGTTCTTC. Protein: CASSHQDRTYNEQFF.

This chain links TRBV30 with TRBJ1-4; D is uncertain. CDR3 length: 16 residues. CDR1 is GTSNPN and CDR2 is SVGIG in the germline V gene (reference sequence). Trimming left V 0 bases short and J 0 bases short, with 11 bases between. Written as DNA, the CDR3 is TGTGCCTGGAGTGTAAGTGGAGCCGCAACTAATGAAAAACTGTTTTTT. This gives the protein CAWSVSGAATNEKLFF.

V usage is TRBV10-2 and J usage is TRBJ2-7; possible D gene TRBD1, 5 bases. This CDR3 region has 14 residues. CDR1 is WSHSY, CDR2 SAAADI, per germline. Trimming pared 6 bases from V and 5 bases from J, leaving 17 bases between. CDR3 DNA sequence: TGCGCCAGCAGGGCCTATTTGGGGCGGAACGAGCAGTACTTC. Amino acids: CASRAYLGRNEQYF.

The chain has TRBV18 and TRBJ1-3; 8 bases agree with TRBD1. V lost 3 bases and J lost 2; bases outside the gene matches: 6. The CDR3 extends over 16 amino acids. Germline CDR1 is KGHSH and CDR2 is LQKENI. The CDR3 is CASSPDRAEAGNTIYF. DNA of the CDR3: TGTGCCAGCTCACCGGACAGGGCGGAGGCTGGAAACACCATATATTTT.

V usage is TRBV27 and J usage is TRBJ2-3, with TRBD2 matching over 9 bases. The trim removed 8 bases at V and 11 bases at J, leaving 11 bases unmatched. The CDR3 has 13 residues. The germline CDR1 and CDR2 sequences are MNHEY and SMNVEV (reference sequence). The CDR3 DNA sequence: TGTGCCAGCGCCGGGACTAGCTATGCTAGGCAGTATTTT. Translation: CASAGTSYARQYF.

V gene TRBV18 combines with J gene TRBJ1-3; D not resolved. Trimming took off 6 bases at V and 8 bases at J, with 14 bases between the two ends. The CDR3 has 13 residues. Germline CDR1 reads KGHSH; CDR2 reads LQKENI. CDR3 loop: CASSNLVGDTIYF. The CDR3 DNA reads as TGTGCCAGCTCTAACCTAGTCGGGGACACCATATATTTT.

The V gene is TRBV5-1, the J gene TRBJ2-7; 9 positions match TRBD2. The CDR3 length is 15 residues. The trim removed 0 bases at V and 5 bases at J, leaving 6 bases unmatched. Germline CDR1 is SGHRS and CDR2 is YFSETQ. As DNA, the CDR3 is TGCGCCAGCAGCTTGGGAGCGGGGGGTCAACACGAGCAGTACTTC. As protein: CASSLGAGGQHEQYF. Filled out from reference TRBV5-1 and TRBJ2-7, the complete variable domain reads KAGVTQTPRYLIKTRGQQVTLSCSPISGHRSVSWYQQTPGQGLQFLFEYFSETQRNKGNFPGRFSGRQFSNSRSEMNVSTLELGDSALYLCASSLGAGGQHEQYFGPGTRLTVT.

The chain is built from TRBV6-1 and TRBJ1-4, with TRBD1 identical over 9 bases. This CDR3 contains 14 residues. The germline V gene has CDR1 MNHNS and CDR2 SASEGT. Losses at the gene ends were 1 base for V and 8 bases for J; bases not matched to a gene: 2. The CDR3 region is CASSEVGTGEKLFF. Written as DNA, the CDR3 is TGTGCCAGCAGTGAAGTGGGGACAGGGGAAAAACTGTTTTTT.

The rearrangement joins TRBV28 to TRBJ1-6, with D possibly matching TRBD1 (6 bases). With 8 bases removed from V and 4 bases from J, the gap between germline ends came to 12 bases. Germline V gene lookup returns CDR1 MDHEN and CDR2 SYDVKM. The CDR3 is made up of 14 amino acids. In DNA, the CDR3 is TGTGCCAGCCTTGACAGGATATATAATTCACCCCTCCACTTT. It yields the protein CASLDRIYNSPLHF.

The rearrangement links TRBV6-2 or TRBV6-3 to TRBJ2-1, with 8 positions matching TRBD2. The germline gives CDR1 MNHEY, CDR2 SVGEGT. The CDR3 covers 15 residues. V shed 3 bases, J shed 2 bases, and the junction held 3 bases outside the gene matches. CDR3 bases: TGTGCCAGCAGTTATAGGCGGGGGGCCTACAATGAGCAGTTCTTC. This translates into CASSYRRGAYNEQFF.

J is TRBJ1-1 and V is TRBV11-1; D is uncertain. The CDR3 length is 16 residues. Trimming shortened V by 5 bases and J by 1 base, and 17 bases separated the two germline ends. The germline gives CDR1 SGHAT, CDR2 FQDESV (reference sequence). CDR3 coding DNA: TGTGCCAGCAGCGAGTTCCCCGAAAGCTCGAACACTGAAGCTTTCTTT. Encoded protein: CASSEFPESSNTEAFF.

This chain links TRBV19 with TRBJ1-5, with TRBD1 matching over 8 bases. V lost 3 bases and J lost 2; bases outside the gene matches: 3. Germline V gene lookup returns CDR1 LNHDA and CDR2 SQIVND (reference sequence). CDR3 size: 15 residues. The CDR3 sequence is CASSISGGRNQPQHF. The CDR3 DNA reads as TGTGCCAGTAGTATTTCAGGGGGCCGCAATCAGCCCCAGCATTTT.

This chain connects TRBV7-2 to TRBJ2-3, with unresolved D. The CDR3 totals 13 residues. Trimming left V 4 bases short and J 4 bases short, with 9 bases between. CDR1 and CDR2 (germline): SGHTA, FQGNSA. DNA of the CDR3: TGTGCCAGCAGCTCCTCGGTAGCAGATACGCAGTATTTT. Residues: CASSSSVADTQYF.

The V gene is TRBV5-1, the J gene TRBJ2-5; 13 bases are a match to TRBD2. V lost 1 base and J lost 4; bases outside the gene matches: 4. The CDR3 totals 16 residues. The germline V gene has CDR1 SGHRS and CDR2 YFSETQ. In DNA form, the CDR3 reads TGCGCCAGCAGCTTGTGGGGGACTAGCGGGGCAGAGACCCAGTACTTC. As protein: CASSLWGTSGAETQYF.

This clone was detected a few times. The chain combines TRBV7-2 with TRBJ1-2; D unclear. Trimming pared 3 bases from V and 5 bases from J, leaving 7 bases between. The length of the CDR3 is 12 residues. Germline V CDR1 and CDR2: SGHTA, FQGNSA. This CDR3 reads CASSFQTYGYTF. CDR3 bases: TGTGCCAGCAGCTTCCAGACTTATGGCTACACCTTC.

The rearrangement joins TRBV5-8 to TRBJ1-5; D gene unclear. The CDR3 spans 14 residues. Germline V gene data show CDR1 as SGHTS and CDR2 as YDEGEE. Trimming pared 0 bases from V and 7 bases from J, leaving 11 bases between. CDR3 residues: CASSLAYPRQPQHF. DNA for the CDR3: TGTGCCAGCAGCTTGGCTTACCCCCGGCAGCCCCAGCATTTT. The variable domain in full, with the rest retrieved from reference TRBV5-8 and TRBJ1-5, is EAGVTQSPTHLIKTRGQQATLRCSPISGHTSVYWYQQALGLGLQFLLWYDEGEERNRGNFPPRFSGRQFPNYSSELNVNALELEDSALYLCASSLAYPRQPQHFGDGTRLSIL.

This chain connects TRBV28 to TRBJ1-6; D gene ambiguous. Trimming took off 0 bases at V and 5 bases at J, with 8 bases between the two ends. The CDR3 has 15 amino acids. The germline CDR1 and CDR2 sequences are MDHEN and SYDVKM. CDR3 nucleotides: TGTGCCAGCAGTTTATGGATACTGAATAATTCACCCCTCCACTTT. Translating it yields CASSLWILNNSPLHF.

The chain links TRBV5-1 to TRBJ2-7, with 8 nucleotides matching TRBD2. Germline V lookup: CDR1 SGHRS, CDR2 YFSETQ. The CDR3 is made up of 16 amino acids. Trimming removed 3 bases from V and 2 bases from J; junction bases left unmatched: 10. The CDR3 DNA sequence: TGCGCCAGCAGCTCGAAAGCGGGGGCACGCACCTACGAGCAGTACTTC. It translates to CASSSKAGARTYEQYF.

The chain combines TRBV19 with TRBJ1-3; possibly TRBD1 for D (5 bases). Trimming removed 9 bases from V and 0 bases from J, with 12 bases in between. Germline lookup yields CDR1 LNHDA and CDR2 SQIVND (reference sequence). This CDR3 is built from 14 residues. CDR3 DNA: TGTGCCAGCTCGACAGTCCTCTCTGGAAACACCATATATTTT. This gives the protein CASSTVLSGNTIYF.

The gene calls are TRBV3-1 (or the pseudogene TRBV3-2) and TRBJ1-1; D perhaps matches TRBD1 (5 bases). Trimming left V 0 bases short and J 4 bases short, with 9 bases between. The CDR3 is 14 residues long. CDR1 LGHDT and CDR2 YNNKEL come from the germline V gene (reference sequence). CDR3 in DNA: TGTGCCAGCAGCCAAGATCAGCAGGGCACTGAAGCTTTCTTT. It encodes CASSQDQQGTEAFF.

This rearrangement joins TRBV28 to TRBJ1-1, with TRBD1 matching over 8 bases. With 4 bases clipped from V and 8 bases from J, the junction kept 9 bases outside the gene matches. From germline, CDR1 is MDHEN and CDR2 SYDVKM. The CDR3 loop spans 14 amino acids. CDR3 sequence: CASSWGQVGKEAFF. The CDR3 region has the DNA TGTGCCAGCAGTTGGGGACAGGTTGGAAAAGAAGCTTTCTTT. Full variable domain (outside the CDR3, taken from reference TRBV28 and TRBJ1-1): DVKVTQSSRYLVKRTGEKVFLECVQDMDHENMFWYRQDPGLGLRLIYFSYDVKMKEKGDIPEGYSVSREKKERFSLILESASTNQTSMYLCASSWGQVGKEAFFGQGTRLTVV.

CDR3 DNA: TGTGCCAGCAGTTTGACTGTTTATGGCTACACCTTC. Protein product: CASSLTVYGYTF. V gene TRBV28 combines with J gene TRBJ1-2; D not certain. The CDR3 has 12 residues. Trimming pared 3 bases from V and 5 bases from J, leaving 7 bases between. The germline gives CDR1 MDHEN, CDR2 SYDVKM.

DNA for the CDR3: TGTGCCACCAGTGCCCGCTCGACTCGGGGTGTGGAGACCCAGTACTTC. Amino acid sequence: CATSARSTRGVETQYF. This chain links TRBV24-1 with TRBJ2-5; maybe TRBD2 (5 bases). With 5 bases removed from V and 5 bases from J, the gap between germline ends came to 20 bases. Germline assignment: CDR1 KGHDR and CDR2 SFDVKD. The CDR3 runs 16 residues.

This clone was counted only a few times. V is TRBV5-8 and J is TRBJ1-5; 7 positions match TRBD1. In germline, CDR1 is SGHTS, CDR2 YDEGEE. The CDR3 spans 19 residues. V was pared by 2 bases and J by 0 bases, with 14 bases of the junction left unmatched. The CDR3: CASSFNPGGYSGSNQPQHF. The CDR3 DNA sequence: TGTGCCAGCAGCTTTAATCCAGGGGGATACTCAGGTAGCAATCAGCCCCAGCATTTT.

The rearrangement links TRBV28 to TRBJ1-2; 9 positions agree with TRBD1. The CDR3 totals 16 residues. V shed 2 bases and J 3 bases; nucleotides not matched to a gene: 7. Germline V gene sequence: CDR1 MDHEN, CDR2 SYDVKM. The CDR3 loop reads CASSLGGQGLDYGYTF. The CDR3 DNA is TGTGCCAGCAGTTTAGGGGGACAGGGATTGGACTATGGCTACACCTTC.

This sequence joins TRBV28 and TRBJ1-5, with D tentatively TRBD1 (6 bases). V was cut by 6 bases and J by 5 bases, with 17 bases left in between. Germline CDR1 and CDR2: MDHEN and SYDVKM. The CDR3 length is 15 residues. CDR3 DNA: TGTGCCAGCAGGAACTCGGCGGGGGCTCATCAGCCCCAGCATTTT. This sequence encodes CASRNSAGAHQPQHF.

The chain joins TRBV4-1 to TRBJ2-6; D remains unclear. V was cut by 0 bases and J by 0 bases, with 6 bases left in between. The germline gives CDR1 MGHRA, CDR2 YSYEKL. The CDR3 consists of 16 residues. The CDR3 reads CASSQESHSGANVLTF. The CDR3 nucleotides read TGCGCCAGCAGCCAAGAATCCCACTCTGGGGCCAACGTCCTGACTTTC.

The chain is built from TRBV4-1 and TRBJ1-4; D possibly corresponds to TRBD1 (5 bases). CDR1 and CDR2 (germline): MGHRA, YSYEKL. The CDR3 runs to 15 residues. V gave up 0 bases and J gave up 4 bases, with 9 bases separating them. The CDR3 loop reads CASSQDRQGNEKLFF. Written as DNA, the CDR3 is TGCGCCAGCAGCCAAGATCGCCAGGGTAATGAAAAACTGTTTTTT.

In this sample, this clone turned up a few times. The chain joins TRBV28 to TRBJ1-1, with 8 bases aligning to TRBD1. The trim removed 2 bases at V and 3 bases at J, leaving 8 bases unmatched. Germline CDR1 is MDHEN and CDR2 is SYDVKM. The CDR3 spans 16 residues. The CDR3 DNA follows: TGTGCCAGCAGTTTAGGCAGGGGGCGGAGGGACACTGAAGCTTTCTTT. The encoded protein is CASSLGRGRRDTEAFF.

About this clone: A junction boundary mismatches the germline segment, possibly from a read error. The CDR3 sequence is CSVEGAALGQGTDF. The CDR3 bases are TGCAGCGTTGAAGGGGCCGCGTTGGGACAGGGGACGGATTTT. The rearrangement links TRBV29-1 to TRBJ2-3, with 10 positions matching TRBD1. This CDR3 has 14 residues. CDR1 and CDR2 (germline): SQVTM, ANQGSEA.